The clone carrying this TCR beta chain has a count of ten or more. Library preparation (for TCRbeta) was performed with unique molecular identifiers. TCRdb passed the PCR reads through MiXCR, listing each CDR3 protein once. The table has approximately 1,000,000 distinct CDR3 sequences, less than 30% seen once. This specimen belongs to a study of T-cell reconstitution after alpha-beta-depleted transplantation in children. The CDR3 spans 15 residues. Germline CDR1 and CDR2: LGHDT and YNNKEL (reference sequence). V dropped 0 bases and J dropped 5; count of bases not matched to a gene: 3. V gene TRBV3-1 combines with J gene TRBJ2-7; 11 bases agree with TRBD2. The source of this sequence is a boy in the first two years of life who had a stem cell transplant for SCID, so the T cells may come from the graft donor. Sample: PBMCs, mostly from graft donor cells, taken 360 days after TCRalphabeta/CD19-depleted stem cell transplant. CDR3 sequence reads: CASSQDLAGGHEQYF. For the CDR3, the DNA is TGTGCCAGCAGCCAAGATCTAGCGGGGGGCCACGAGCAGTACTTC.